These T cell receptor beta chains were read from a single sample in a study of T cells in Graves' hyperthyroidism and ophthalmopathy. TCRdb redid the calling of the multiplex PCR reads with MiXCR, one entry per CDR3 protein. The sample has around 490,000 distinct CDR3 sequences; 20% are singletons. The sample consisted of blood. The receptors shown here come from a man aged 35 to 55 with Graves' ophthalmopathy. Both conserved end residues are part of each CDR3. Expanded clones get a size class; other rows say once, few or many, or leave the size out.

clone size: many
J gene: TRBJ1-1
V gene: TRBV6-2/TRBV6-3
CDR3 protein: CASSYWGNTEAFF

clone size: many
J gene: TRBJ2-1
V gene: TRBV6-2/TRBV6-3
CDR3 protein: CATRQPSSYNEQFF

clone size: -
J gene: TRBJ2-3
V gene: TRBV5-5
CDR3 protein: CASSSGVTRTDTQYF

clone size: many
J gene: TRBJ1-2
V gene: TRBV11-2
CDR3 protein: CASRSLTGFYTF

clone size: -
J gene: TRBJ2-1
V gene: TRBV25-1
CDR3 protein: CASSGGKFGGNEQSF

clone size: -
J gene: TRBJ2-3
V gene: TRBV11-2
CDR3 protein: CASSFPWRGGSDTQYF

clone size: few
J gene: TRBJ2-7
V gene: TRBV7-2
CDR3 protein: CASGLRGQGLYEQYF

clone size: many
J gene: TRBJ2-5
V gene: TRBV20-1
CDR3 protein: CSGKQETQYF

clone size: few
J gene: TRBJ1-1
V gene: TRBV6-1
CDR3 protein: CASSRTRGTEAFF

clone size: -
J gene: TRBJ2-3
V gene: TRBV19
CDR3 protein: CASTEGVGDTQYF

clone size: many
J gene: TRBJ2-5
V gene: TRBV2
CDR3 protein: CASSGLAGGQETQYF

clone size: few
J gene: TRBJ1-4
V gene: TRBV19
CDR3 protein: CATSGQPREKLFF

clone size: few
J gene: TRBJ2-7
V gene: TRBV29-1
CDR3 protein: CSAATGFYEQYF

clone size: -
J gene: TRBJ2-3
V gene: TRBV4-2
CDR3 protein: CASSRGGRGSTDTQYF

clone size: -
J gene: TRBJ2-2
V gene: TRBV18
CDR3 protein: CASSRRQGDTGELFF

clone size: -
J gene: TRBJ2-1
V gene: TRBV15
CDR3 protein: CATSRAVNYNEQFF

clone size: few
J gene: TRBJ2-5
V gene: TRBV14
CDR3 protein: CASSQEGRGGQETQYF

clone size: -
J gene: TRBJ1-6
V gene: TRBV12-3/TRBV12-4
CDR3 protein: CASSFRRGGSPLHF

clone size: few
J gene: TRBJ1-2
V gene: TRBV12-3/TRBV12-4
CDR3 protein: CASSETAFGYGYTF

clone size: many
J gene: TRBJ2-5
V gene: TRBV18
CDR3 protein: CASSPLSSRQETQYF

clone size: few
J gene: TRBJ2-1
V gene: TRBV11-2
CDR3 protein: CASSQTGGVKFF

clone size: -
J gene: TRBJ2-5
V gene: TRBV9
CDR3 protein: CASSPEGANGTQYF

clone size: -
J gene: TRBJ1-2
V gene: TRBV6-1
CDR3 protein: CASTSPGGFKYYGYTF

clone size: -
J gene: TRBJ2-2
V gene: TRBV19
CDR3 protein: CASKETSGRLRTGELFF

clone size: -
J gene: TRBJ2-1
V gene: TRBV3-1
CDR3 protein: CASSSGSGGPLGNEQFF

clone size: few
J gene: TRBJ2-5
V gene: TRBV29-1
CDR3 protein: CSVEDLGIRETQYF

clone size: -
J gene: TRBJ1-3
V gene: TRBV6-5
CDR3 protein: CASSSYGNTIYF

clone size: many
J gene: TRBJ2-2
V gene: TRBV7-2
CDR3 protein: CASSWGQTGELFF

clone size: few
J gene: TRBJ2-7
V gene: TRBV5-1
CDR3 protein: CASRVIGVPYEQYF

clone size: -
J gene: TRBJ1-5
V gene: TRBV4-3
CDR3 protein: CASSRETGASQPQHF

clone size: -
J gene: TRBJ2-7
V gene: TRBV20-1
CDR3 protein: CSAATSYEQYF

clone size: -
J gene: TRBJ2-1
V gene: TRBV10-3
CDR3 protein: CAISDTGTPMINEQFF

clone size: -
J gene: TRBJ2-4
V gene: TRBV30
CDR3 protein: CAWSVPGMAKNIQYF

clone size: -
J gene: TRBJ1-3
V gene: TRBV12-3/TRBV12-4
CDR3 protein: CASSRTGDFFSGNTIYF

clone size: many
J gene: TRBJ2-7
V gene: TRBV18
CDR3 protein: CASSETGVNEQYF

clone size: -
J gene: TRBJ2-2
V gene: TRBV15
CDR3 protein: CATSRRSGELFF

clone size: many
J gene: TRBJ2-7
V gene: TRBV3-1
CDR3 protein: CASSQVAGGPQYF

clone size: -
J gene: TRBJ2-1
V gene: TRBV11-2
CDR3 protein: CASGYPPTGTSGSANEQFF

clone size: few
J gene: TRBJ2-5
V gene: TRBV7-2
CDR3 protein: CASSFQGGEETQYF

clone size: -
J gene: TRBJ1-4
V gene: TRBV15
CDR3 protein: CATSTGGATNEKLFF

clone size: -
J gene: TRBJ1-5
V gene: TRBV19
CDR3 protein: CASTDPRTGDRNQPQHF

clone size: -
J gene: TRBJ2-7
V gene: TRBV27
CDR3 protein: CAISRGSSYEQYF

clone size: many
J gene: TRBJ1-6
V gene: TRBV27
CDR3 protein: CASSLIQGGNSPLHF

clone size: many
J gene: TRBJ1-2
V gene: TRBV9
CDR3 protein: CASSGGTRYGYGYTF

clone size: -
J gene: TRBJ2-1
V gene: TRBV7-3
CDR3 protein: CASSLTFSTNEQFF

clone size: -
J gene: TRBJ1-1
V gene: TRBV3-1
CDR3 protein: CASSQDGVPVLNTEAFF

clone size: many
J gene: TRBJ2-1
V gene: TRBV11-2
CDR3 protein: CASSLVATDEQFF